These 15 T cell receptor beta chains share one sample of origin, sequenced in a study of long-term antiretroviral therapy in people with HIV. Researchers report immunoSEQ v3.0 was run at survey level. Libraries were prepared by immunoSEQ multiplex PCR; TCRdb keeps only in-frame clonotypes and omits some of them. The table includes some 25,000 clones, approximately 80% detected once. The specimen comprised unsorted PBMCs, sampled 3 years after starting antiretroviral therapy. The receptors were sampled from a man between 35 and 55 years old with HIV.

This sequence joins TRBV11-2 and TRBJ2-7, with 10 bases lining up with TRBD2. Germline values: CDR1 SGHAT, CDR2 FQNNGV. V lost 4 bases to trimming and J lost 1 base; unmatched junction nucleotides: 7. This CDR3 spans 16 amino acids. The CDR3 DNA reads TGTGCCAGCAGCTCCTATACTAGCGGGGCGTCCTACGAGCAGTACTTC. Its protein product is CASSSYTSGASYEQYF.

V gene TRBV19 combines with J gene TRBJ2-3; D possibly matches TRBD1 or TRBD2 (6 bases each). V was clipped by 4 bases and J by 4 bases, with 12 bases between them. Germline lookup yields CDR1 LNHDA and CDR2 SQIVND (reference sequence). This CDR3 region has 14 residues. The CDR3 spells CASSRDWTADTQYF. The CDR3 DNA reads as TGTGCCAGTAGTAGGGACTGGACAGCAGATACGCAGTATTTT.

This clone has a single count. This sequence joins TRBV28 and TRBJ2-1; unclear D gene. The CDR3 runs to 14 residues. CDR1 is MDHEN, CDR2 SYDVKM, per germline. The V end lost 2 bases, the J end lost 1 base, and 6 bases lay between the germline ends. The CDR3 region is CASSLVGSYNEQFF. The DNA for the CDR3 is TGTGCCAGCAGTTTAGTAGGGTCCTACAATGAGCAGTTCTTC.

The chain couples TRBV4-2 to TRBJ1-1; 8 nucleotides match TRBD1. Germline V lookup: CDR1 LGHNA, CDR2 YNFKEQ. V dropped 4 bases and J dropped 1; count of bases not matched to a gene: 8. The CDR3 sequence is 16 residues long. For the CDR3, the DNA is TGTGCCAGCAGCCCACTACCCGGACAGGGGAACACTGAAGCTTTCTTT. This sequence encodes CASSPLPGQGNTEAFF.

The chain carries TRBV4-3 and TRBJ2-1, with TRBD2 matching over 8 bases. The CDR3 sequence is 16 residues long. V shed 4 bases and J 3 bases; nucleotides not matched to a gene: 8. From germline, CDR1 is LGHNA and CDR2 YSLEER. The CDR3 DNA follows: TGCGCCAGCAGCCCATCACTAGCGGAGCTCTACAATGAGCAGTTCTTC. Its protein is CASSPSLAELYNEQFF.

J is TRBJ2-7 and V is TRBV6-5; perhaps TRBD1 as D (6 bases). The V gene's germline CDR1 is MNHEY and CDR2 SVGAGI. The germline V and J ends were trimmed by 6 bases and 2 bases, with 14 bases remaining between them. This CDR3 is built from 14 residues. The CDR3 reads CASSPDRIAYEQYF. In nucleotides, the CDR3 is TGTGCCAGCAGCCCTGACAGGATAGCCTACGAGCAGTACTTC.

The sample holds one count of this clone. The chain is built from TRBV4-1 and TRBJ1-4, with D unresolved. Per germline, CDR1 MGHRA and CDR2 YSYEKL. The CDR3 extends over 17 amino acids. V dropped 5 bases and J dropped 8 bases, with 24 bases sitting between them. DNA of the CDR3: TGCGCCAGCAGCTCCCCAGTGTCCTGGATGCAAGAGGAAAAACTGTTTTTT. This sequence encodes CASSSPVSWMQEEKLFF.

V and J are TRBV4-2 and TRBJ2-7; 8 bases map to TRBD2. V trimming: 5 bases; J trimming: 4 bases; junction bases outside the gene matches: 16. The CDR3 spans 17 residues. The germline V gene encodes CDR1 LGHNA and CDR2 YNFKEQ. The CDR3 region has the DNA TGTGCCAGCAGCAGTGGGATGTCCGGGACTAGAATTTACGAGCAGTACTTC. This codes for CASSSGMSGTRIYEQYF.

The CDR3 DNA reads as TGTGCCAGCAGCAGGGGAGGGGTAAGTGGAAATCAGCCCCAGCATTTT. This codes for CASSRGGVSGNQPQHF. V usage is TRBV27 and J usage is TRBJ1-5; a possible D gene is TRBD1 (6 bases). Per the germline V gene, CDR1 is MNHEY and CDR2 is SMNVEV (reference sequence). This CDR3 comprises 16 residues. The V end lost 6 bases, the J end lost 4 bases, and 19 bases lay between the germline ends.

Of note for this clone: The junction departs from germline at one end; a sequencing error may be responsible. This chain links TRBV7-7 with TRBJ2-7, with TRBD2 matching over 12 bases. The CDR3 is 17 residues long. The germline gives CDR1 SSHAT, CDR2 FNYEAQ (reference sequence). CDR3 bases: TGTGCTAGCAGTCTAAAATCGGGACTAGCGGGTTTTTACGAGCAGTACTTC. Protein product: CASSLKSGLAGFYEQYF.

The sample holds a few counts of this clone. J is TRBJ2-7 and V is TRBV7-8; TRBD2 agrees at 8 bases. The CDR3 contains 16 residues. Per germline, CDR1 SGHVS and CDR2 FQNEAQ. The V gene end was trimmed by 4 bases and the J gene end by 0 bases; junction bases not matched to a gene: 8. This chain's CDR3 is CASSSVISGTSYEQYF. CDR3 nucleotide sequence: TGTGCCAGCAGCTCCGTTATTAGCGGGACCTCCTACGAGCAGTACTTC.

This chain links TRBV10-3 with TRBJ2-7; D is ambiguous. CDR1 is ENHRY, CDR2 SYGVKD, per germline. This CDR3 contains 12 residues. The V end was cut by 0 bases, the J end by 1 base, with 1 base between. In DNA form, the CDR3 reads TGTGCCATCAGTGAGTCGTCCTACGAGCAGTACTTC. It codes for CAISESSYEQYF.

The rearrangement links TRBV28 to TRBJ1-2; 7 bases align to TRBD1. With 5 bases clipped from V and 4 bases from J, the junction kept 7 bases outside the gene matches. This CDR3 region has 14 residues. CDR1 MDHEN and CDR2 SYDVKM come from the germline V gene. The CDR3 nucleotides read TGTGCCAGCAGTCCCCAAGGGGACAGCTATGGCTACACCTTC. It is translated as CASSPQGDSYGYTF.

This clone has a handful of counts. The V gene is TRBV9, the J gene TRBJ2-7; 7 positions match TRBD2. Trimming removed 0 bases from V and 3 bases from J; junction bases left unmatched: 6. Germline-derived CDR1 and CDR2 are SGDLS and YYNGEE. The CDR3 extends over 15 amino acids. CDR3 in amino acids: CASSVAEAGVYEQYF. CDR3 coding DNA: TGTGCCAGCAGCGTAGCTGAGGCGGGGGTCTACGAGCAGTACTTC.

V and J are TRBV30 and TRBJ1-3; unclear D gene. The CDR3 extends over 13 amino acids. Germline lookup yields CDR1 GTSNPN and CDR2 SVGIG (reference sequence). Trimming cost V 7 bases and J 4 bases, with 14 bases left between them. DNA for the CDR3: TGTGCCTTACCGGGTGGTGAAGGAAACACCATATATTTT. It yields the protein CALPGGEGNTIYF.